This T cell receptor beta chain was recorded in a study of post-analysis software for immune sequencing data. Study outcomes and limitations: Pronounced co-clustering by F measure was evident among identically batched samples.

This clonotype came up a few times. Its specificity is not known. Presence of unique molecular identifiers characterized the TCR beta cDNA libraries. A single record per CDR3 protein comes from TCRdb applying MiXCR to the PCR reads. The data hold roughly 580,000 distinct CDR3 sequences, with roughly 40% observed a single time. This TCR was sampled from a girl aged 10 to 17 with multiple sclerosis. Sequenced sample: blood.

DNA of the CDR3: TGTGCCAGCAGCTCACTCGGGACTAGCTACAATGAGCAGTTCTTC. Protein: CASSSLGTSYNEQFF. The rearrangement uses TRBV7-9 and TRBJ2-1; TRBD2 matches at 8 bases. CDR3 length: 15 residues. The trim removed 4 bases at V and 3 bases at J, leaving 5 bases unmatched. Germline V lookup: CDR1 SEHNR, CDR2 FQNEAQ (reference sequence).